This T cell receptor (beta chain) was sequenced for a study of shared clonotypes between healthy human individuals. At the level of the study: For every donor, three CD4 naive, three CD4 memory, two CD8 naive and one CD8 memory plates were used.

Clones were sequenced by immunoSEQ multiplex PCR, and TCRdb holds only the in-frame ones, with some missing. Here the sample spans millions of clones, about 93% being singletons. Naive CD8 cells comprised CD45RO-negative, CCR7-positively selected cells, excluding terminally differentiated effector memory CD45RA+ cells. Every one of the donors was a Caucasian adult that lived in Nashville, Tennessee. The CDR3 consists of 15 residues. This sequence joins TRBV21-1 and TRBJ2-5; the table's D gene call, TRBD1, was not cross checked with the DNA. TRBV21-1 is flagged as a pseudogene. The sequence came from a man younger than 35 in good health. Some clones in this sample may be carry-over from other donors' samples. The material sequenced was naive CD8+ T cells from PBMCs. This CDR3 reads CASSVRTGEVETQYF. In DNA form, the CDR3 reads TGTGCCAGCAGCGTCCGGACAGGGGAAGTCGAGACCCAGTACTTC.